This paragraph covers one TCR beta chain sequence. These data are taken from a study of T cell changes during pregnancy in multiple sclerosis. Method: immunoSEQ multiplex PCR; TCRdb's copy keeps in-frame clones and lacks some. Of 90,000 to 100,000 clones listed, 90% to 95% were seen once; the top ten hold 2% to 3%. The TCR originated in a female donor in good health, enrolled as a control in a pregnancy study. The sample here was peripheral blood, taken after pregnancy.

The CDR3 spells CASSDSGQGTYGYTF. DNA for the CDR3: TGCGCCAGCAGTGACTCGGGACAGGGGACTTATGGCTACACCTTC. The genes are TRBV10-1 and TRBJ1-2, with TRBD1 matching over 10 bases. Germline trimming cut 3 bases from V and 5 bases from J; bases unmatched to any gene: 6. This CDR3 is 15 amino acids long. The germline V gene has CDR1 WNHNN and CDR2 SYGVQD (reference sequence).